This TCR beta chain was observed in a study of response to subunit inactivated influenza vaccine. TCRdb fed the RT-PCR reads into MiXCR, producing one record per CDR3 protein. The data show around 530,000 distinct CDR3 sequences, 16% seen once. CDR1 and CDR2 from the germline V gene are DFQATT and SNEGSKA (reference sequence). Trimming shortened V by 5 bases and J by 1 base, and 12 bases separated the two germline ends. CDR3 size: 13 residues. The chain links TRBV20-1 to TRBJ2-7; a weak D match, TRBD2 (5 bases). This TCR was recovered from a man in his fifties or sixties who received an inactivated influenza vaccine. The specimen was CD4+ T cells sorted from PBMCs, collected less than 30 months after vaccination. The CDR3 nucleotides read TGCAGTGCTCCAACTAGGCTTTCCTACGAGCAGTACTTC. This gives the protein CSAPTRLSYEQYF.